What follows are 16 T cell receptor beta chains derived from one specimen sequenced in a study of T cells after yellow fever vaccination. Using its own MiXCR run on the 5' RACE reads, TCRdb lists one record per CDR3 protein. The top ten clones hold approximately 14% of a sample with 550,000 or so distinct CDR3 sequences, 15% to 20% of them seen once. The source material was PBMCs, sampled 15 days after the yellow fever booster vaccination. The source of these receptors is a man aged 30-40 years who received the YFV17D yellow fever vaccine.

The rearrangement uses TRBV27 and TRBJ2-2; D gene ambiguous. The germline V gene encodes CDR1 MNHEY and CDR2 SMNVEV (reference sequence). CDR3 length: 14 residues. Deletions cut 3 bases from V and 7 bases from J, with 12 bases between. The CDR3, as DNA: TGTGCCAGCAGTTTGGGCACCCTGGACGGGGAGCTGTTTTTT. As protein: CASSLGTLDGELFF.

This sequence joins TRBV5-4 and TRBJ2-1, with 11 bases identical to TRBD2. Per the germline V gene, CDR1 is SGHNT and CDR2 is YYREEE (reference sequence). The CDR3 contains 17 residues. V shed 4 bases and J 8 bases; nucleotides not matched to a gene: 14. Here the CDR3 DNA reads TGTGCCAGCAGCCTGGGAGCTAGCGGGAGGTCTAGAGATGAGCAGTTCTTC. Its translation: CASSLGASGRSRDEQFF. The variable domain in full, with the rest retrieved from reference TRBV5-4 and TRBJ2-1, is ETGVTQSPTHLIKTRGQQVTLRCSSQSGHNTVSWYQQALGQGPQFIFQYYREEENGRGNFPPRFSGLQFPNYSSELNVNALELDDSALYLCASSLGASGRSRDEQFFGPGTRLTVL.

This chain's CDR3 is CASSLYSQDEQFF. For the CDR3, the DNA is TGTGCCAGCAGTTTGTATAGCCAGGATGAGCAGTTCTTC. J is TRBJ2-1 and V is TRBV12-3 or TRBV12-4; no reliable D call. Trimming took 3 bases from V and 8 from J, leaving 11 bases between them. This CDR3 is built from 13 residues.

V and J are TRBV20-1 and TRBJ2-1; D gene ambiguous. The V gene lost 0 bases and the J gene lost 4 bases, with 13 bases spanning the gap. The CDR3 is made up of 15 amino acids. From germline, CDR1 is DFQATT and CDR2 SNEGSKA (reference sequence). CDR3: CSARDPQMDYNEQFF. As DNA, the CDR3 is TGCAGTGCTAGAGACCCTCAAATGGATTACAATGAGCAGTTCTTC.

The chain links TRBV5-1 to TRBJ2-6; D not resolved. Trimming took off 0 bases at V and 4 bases at J, with 8 bases between the two ends. The CDR3 length is 15 residues. CDR1 is SGHRS and CDR2 is YFSETQ in the germline V gene. The CDR3 reads CASSLVLAGANVLTF. In DNA form, the CDR3 reads TGCGCCAGCAGCTTGGTCCTTGCAGGGGCCAACGTCCTGACTTTC.

This clonotype has just a few counts. The chain combines TRBV29-1 with TRBJ1-1; D is unresolved. The V gene lost 4 bases and the J gene lost 7 bases, with 7 bases spanning the gap. This CDR3 has 10 amino acids. Germline values: CDR1 SQVTM, CDR2 ANQGSEA. The CDR3 loop reads CSVVQIEAFF. The CDR3 nucleotides read TGCAGCGTTGTGCAGATTGAAGCTTTCTTT.

The chain joins TRBV5-6 to TRBJ2-7; 9 bases are a match to TRBD2. This CDR3 contains 14 residues. Germline V CDR1 and CDR2: SGHDT, YYEEEE. With V trimmed by 0 bases and J by 7 bases, 5 bases remained unmatched. CDR3 amino acids: CASSLVAGDGEQYF. In DNA form, the CDR3 reads TGTGCCAGCAGCTTGGTAGCGGGAGACGGAGAGCAGTACTTC.

The table lists this clonotype with a few counts. The DNA of the CDR3 is TGTGCCAGCAGCAACCGGGACAGGGTGTTGGAGCAGTACTTC. Residues: CASSNRDRVLEQYF. The chain uses TRBV5-5 and TRBJ2-7, with 9 bases that match TRBD1. This CDR3 spans 14 amino acids. Germline CDR1 reads SGHKS; CDR2 reads YYEKEE (reference sequence). With V trimmed by 4 bases and J by 7 bases, 9 bases remained unmatched.

This chain links TRBV7-2 with TRBJ2-3; no reliable D call. Between the trimmed V and J ends, which lost 5 bases and 2 bases, there was a span of 11 bases. In germline, CDR1 is SGHTA, CDR2 FQGNSA. CDR3 length equals 14 residues. This chain's CDR3 is CASSPGALTDTQYF. The CDR3 nucleotides are TGTGCCAGCAGCCCAGGAGCCCTCACAGATACGCAGTATTTT.

This clonotype was seen only a few times. The chain joins TRBV11-3 to TRBJ1-3, with TRBD1 as a possible D gene (5 bases). V lost 4 bases and J lost 4, with 17 bases in between. This CDR3 spans 16 amino acids. Per the germline V gene, CDR1 is SGHNT and CDR2 is YENEEA. The CDR3 nucleotides read TGTGCCAGCAGCTCCTCCCGCGGGGGTTCCGGAAACACCATATATTTT. Translated, it gives CASSSSRGGSGNTIYF.

V gene TRBV7-3 combines with J gene TRBJ2-2, with 8 bases aligning to TRBD1. From germline, CDR1 is SGHTA and CDR2 FQGTGA. The CDR3 runs 15 residues. The V and J ends lost 5 bases and 6 bases, in that order; junction bases with no gene match: 8. CDR3: CASSPGQGPPGELFF. The CDR3 DNA sequence: TGTGCCAGCAGCCCCGGACAGGGTCCCCCCGGGGAGCTGTTTTTT.

CDR3 sequence: CASSQGRTSSTDTQYF. The CDR3 DNA reads TGTGCCAGTAGCCAAGGGAGAACCTCTAGCACAGATACGCAGTATTTT. The chain links TRBV19 to TRBJ2-3, with a weak D call TRBD2 (5 bases). Germline V gene sequence: CDR1 LNHDA, CDR2 SQIVND (reference sequence). The CDR3 covers 16 residues. The V end was cut by 6 bases, the J end by 0 bases, with 16 bases between.

This clonotype was detected a few times. The chain carries TRBV5-4 and TRBJ2-5; 8 nucleotides align to TRBD1. In germline, CDR1 is SGHNT, CDR2 YYREEE (reference sequence). The V gene end was trimmed by 5 bases and the J gene end by 5 bases; junction bases not matched to a gene: 5. The CDR3 has 13 amino acids. CDR3 sequence reads: CASRGQGDETQYF. The CDR3 nucleotides read TGTGCCAGCAGAGGACAGGGAGACGAGACCCAGTACTTC.

This clonotype was counted many times. The chain carries TRBV5-6 and TRBJ2-3; D not resolved. V dropped 4 bases and J dropped 8 bases, with 17 bases sitting between them. CDR1 SGHDT and CDR2 YYEEEE come from the germline V gene. The CDR3 totals 14 residues. The CDR3 bases are TGTGCCAGCAGCACCCGGTTGGTAGGCGGTACGCAGTATTTT. Protein product: CASSTRLVGGTQYF.

J is TRBJ2-5 and V is TRBV10-3, with TRBD2 identical over 7 bases. The V gene's germline CDR1 is ENHRY and CDR2 SYGVKD. The length of the CDR3 is 12 residues. V lost 10 bases and J lost 5; bases outside the gene matches: 7. The CDR3 is CATREAGETQYF. CDR3 DNA sequence: TGTGCCACCCGGGAGGCCGGGGAGACCCAGTACTTC.

This clonotype has just a few counts. This rearrangement joins TRBV7-2 to TRBJ2-5, with a tentative D call TRBD2 (5 bases). CDR1 and CDR2 (germline): SGHTA, FQGNSA. The CDR3 sequence is 14 residues long. Trimming shortened V by 3 bases and J by 5 bases, and 13 bases separated the two germline ends. CDR3 in DNA: TGTGCCAGCAGCTTTTCCGGGAAGCGGGAGACCCAGTACTTC. Protein: CASSFSGKRETQYF. Complete variable domain (other parts from reference TRBV7-2 and TRBJ2-5): GAGVSQSPSNKVTEKGKDVELRCDPISGHTALYWYRQSLGQGLEFLIYFQGNSAPDKSGLPSDRFSAERTGGSVSTLTIQRTQQEDSAVYLCASSFSGKRETQYFGPGTRLLVL.